This passage covers 26 T cell receptor beta chains from one sample sequenced in a study of blood T cell repertoires in COVID-19. Repertoires were generated with immunoSEQ multiplex PCR, while TCRdb's copy carries only in-frame clones and drops some. This table holds some 190,000 clones, over 80% found once. Source material: PBMCs or T cells enriched from blood (not recorded which). The receptor set was obtained from a woman in her 30s who had been exposed to COVID-19.

This clone was detected a few times. V is TRBV5-4 and J is TRBJ2-7, with 7 nucleotides matching TRBD1. In germline, CDR1 is SGHNT, CDR2 YYREEE (reference sequence). J gave up 3 bases and V 0 bases, and 3 bases lay outside the gene matches. There are 14 residues in the CDR3. CDR3 residues: CASSLGTGVYEQYF. The CDR3 DNA sequence: TGTGCCAGCAGCTTGGGCACAGGGGTCTACGAGCAGTACTTC.

This clone was detected once. V is TRBV4-1 and J is TRBJ2-5; 8 bases align to TRBD1. Per germline, CDR1 MGHRA and CDR2 YSYEKL. J was trimmed by 3 bases and V by 3 bases; bases with no gene match: 6. This CDR3 is built from 15 residues. The chain's CDR3 is CASSQGTGAKETQYF. CDR3 nucleotides: TGCGCCAGCAGCCAGGGGACAGGTGCTAAAGAGACCCAGTACTTC.

This clone was detected only a few times. The chain joins TRBV10-3 to TRBJ1-1; 7 positions agree with TRBD1. The CDR3 spans 17 residues. The junction had 13 bases not matched to a gene; V was cut back by 4 bases and J by 2 bases. Germline lookup yields CDR1 ENHRY and CDR2 SYGVKD. Here the CDR3 reads CAISGAREQGTNTEAFF. Written as DNA, the CDR3 is TGTGCCATCAGTGGGGCGAGAGAACAGGGGACTAACACTGAAGCTTTCTTT.

This chain uses TRBV2 with TRBJ2-7; 13 positions match TRBD2. CDR1 SNHLY and CDR2 FYNNEI come from the germline V gene. J gave up 5 bases and V 8 bases, and 12 bases lay outside the gene matches. The CDR3 covers 16 residues. In DNA form, the CDR3 reads TGTGCCAGCGGCGCGACTAGCGGGGGGCATCGCAACGAGCAGTACTTC. Amino acid sequence: CASGATSGGHRNEQYF.

The chain couples TRBV16 to TRBJ1-2; D might be TRBD1 (6 bases). The V end lost 0 bases, the J end lost 4 bases, and 15 bases lay between the germline ends. The CDR3 runs 16 residues. Germline V gene lookup returns CDR1 KGHSY and CDR2 FQNENV. Here the CDR3 DNA reads TGTGCCAGCAGCCAATCGATAGGGGGGACTACCTATGGCTACACCTTC. It codes for CASSQSIGGTTYGYTF.

V usage is TRBV9 and J usage is TRBJ2-7; TRBD2 matches 10 bases. Trimming removed 3 bases from V and 3 bases from J; junction bases left unmatched: 6. CDR1 and CDR2 from the germline V gene are SGDLS and YYNGEE. CDR3 length: 15 residues. CDR3 protein: CASSAGSGGLYEQYF. The CDR3 bases are TGTGCCAGCAGCGCAGGTAGCGGGGGGCTCTACGAGCAGTACTTC.

The rearrangement uses TRBV3-1 (or the pseudogene TRBV3-2) and TRBJ2-2; 7 nucleotides match TRBD1. V trimming: 4 bases; J trimming: 1 base; junction bases outside the gene matches: 3. The CDR3 consists of 15 residues. Germline V CDR1 and CDR2: LGHDT, YNNKEL (reference sequence). The CDR3 reads CASSPRQGNTGELFF. For the CDR3, the DNA is TGTGCCAGCAGCCCGAGACAGGGGAACACCGGGGAGCTGTTTTTT.

V usage is TRBV29-1 and J usage is TRBJ2-5, with 12 bases aligning to TRBD1. V trimming: 7 bases; J trimming: 5 bases; junction bases outside the gene matches: 2. Germline V gene lookup returns CDR1 SQVTM and CDR2 ANQGSEA. The CDR3 runs 12 residues. The CDR3 coding sequence is TGCAGCGGGGACAGGGGGCAGGAGACCCAGTACTTC. Translated, it gives CSGDRGQETQYF.

This clone was detected only a few times. The V call is TRBV24-1, the J call TRBJ2-3; 7 bases map to TRBD2. The CDR3 is made up of 15 amino acids. Germline CDR1 is KGHDR and CDR2 is SFDVKD. V shed 3 bases and J 0 bases; nucleotides not matched to a gene: 2. The CDR3 reads CATSDTSASTDTQYF. The CDR3 coding sequence is TGTGCCACCAGTGATACTAGCGCAAGCACAGATACGCAGTATTTT.

This clone has more than one count but fewer than ten. V gene TRBV4-3 combines with J gene TRBJ1-2; D unclear. The CDR3 covers 14 residues. CDR1 is LGHNA and CDR2 is YSLEER in the germline V gene. V lost 2 bases, J lost 8 bases, and 15 bases lay in between. The CDR3 reads CASSQNDRAGGYTF. CDR3 DNA: TGCGCCAGCAGCCAAAATGACCGGGCGGGAGGCTACACCTTC.

This rearrangement joins TRBV6-6 to TRBJ2-7, with 7 bases lining up with TRBD1. J was trimmed by 3 bases and V by 10 bases; bases with no gene match: 9. The CDR3 consists of 13 residues. The germline V gene has CDR1 MNHNY and CDR2 SVGAGI (reference sequence). CDR3: CANSRDSYYEQYF. The CDR3 DNA follows: TGTGCCAACTCCCGGGACAGTTACTACGAGCAGTACTTC.

The chain joins TRBV10-3 to TRBJ2-1; weak D call: TRBD1 (5 bases). CDR3 size: 13 residues. Trimming left V 4 bases short and J 5 bases short, with 9 bases between. Germline V lookup: CDR1 ENHRY, CDR2 SYGVKD. The CDR3 is CAISAGQNNEQFF. Here the CDR3 DNA reads TGTGCCATCAGTGCAGGGCAGAACAATGAGCAGTTCTTC.

DNA for the CDR3: TGTGCCAGTAGTAAGACAGACTATGGCTACACCTTC. As protein: CASSKTDYGYTF. This rearrangement joins TRBV19 to TRBJ1-2; perhaps TRBD1 as D (5 bases). Trimming pared 4 bases from V and 3 bases from J, leaving 6 bases between. CDR3 length equals 12 residues. Germline CDR1 and CDR2: LNHDA and SQIVND (reference sequence).

V and J are TRBV10-3 and TRBJ1-1; TRBD1 might be the D (5 bases). Germline V gives CDR1 ENHRY, CDR2 SYGVKD. V lost 8 bases to trimming and J lost 1 base, with 14 bases between them. This CDR3 is built from 14 residues. The CDR3 region has the DNA TGTGCCATCGGAGCGGAGGGGCAGAACACTGAAGCTTTCTTT. This translates into CAIGAEGQNTEAFF.

The V and J genes are TRBV27 and TRBJ1-6; D not resolved. Germline V gene sequence: CDR1 MNHEY, CDR2 SMNVEV (reference sequence). There are 18 residues in the CDR3. The V end lost 2 bases, the J end lost 0 bases, and 14 bases lay between the germline ends. The CDR3 region is CASSLLTLGSSYNSPLHF. CDR3 DNA sequence: TGTGCCAGCAGTTTACTTACCCTAGGGAGCTCCTATAATTCACCCCTCCACTTT.

The chain employs TRBV2 and TRBJ2-7; TRBD2 is a possible D gene (6 bases). This CDR3 has 14 amino acids. The germline V gene has CDR1 SNHLY and CDR2 FYNNEI. V lost 4 bases and J lost 2, with 12 bases in between. The CDR3, as DNA: TGTGCCAGCAGTGTTGGAGGGCCAACCTACGAGCAGTACTTC. It encodes CASSVGGPTYEQYF.

V usage is TRBV3-1 (or the pseudogene TRBV3-2) and J usage is TRBJ2-3; a possible D gene is TRBD2 (6 bases). The V and J ends lost 4 bases and 3 bases respectively, with 14 bases between them. There are 15 residues in the CDR3. Per germline, CDR1 LGHDT and CDR2 YNNKEL (reference sequence). The CDR3 here is CASSPLGSGTDTQYF. The CDR3 bases are TGTGCCAGCAGCCCCCTGGGTAGCGGTACAGATACGCAGTATTTT.

This chain links TRBV5-1 with TRBJ2-5; 9 bases fit TRBD1. The length of the CDR3 is 14 residues. CDR1 and CDR2 from the germline V gene are SGHRS and YFSETQ. V gave up 6 bases and J gave up 5 bases; unmatched junction bases: 8. CDR3 DNA: TGCGCCAGCACAAACAGGGGGCCGGGGGAGACCCAGTACTTC. Translation: CASTNRGPGETQYF.

The chain joins TRBV10-1 to TRBJ1-1; D unclear. This CDR3 is 12 amino acids long. CDR1 and CDR2 (germline): WNHNN, SYGVQD (reference sequence). V lost 3 bases and J lost 4, with 6 bases in between. The CDR3 DNA is TGCGCCAGCAGTGACGCCGGCACTGAAGCTTTCTTT. This codes for CASSDAGTEAFF.

This chain links TRBV7-9 with TRBJ1-2; the match to TRBD1 covers 10 bases. The CDR3 runs 17 residues. CDR1 and CDR2 (germline): SEHNR, FQNEAQ (reference sequence). Trimming removed 0 bases from V and 3 bases from J; junction bases left unmatched: 7. The CDR3 sequence is CASSLAGQGPSDYGYTF. CDR3 bases: TGTGCCAGCAGCTTAGCGGGACAGGGGCCTTCCGACTATGGCTACACCTTC.

The V and J genes are TRBV12-1 and TRBJ2-7; the D call in the table, TRBD1, was not verified against the DNA. TRBV12-1 has pseudogene status. The CDR3 has 15 residues. CDR3 DNA sequence: TGTGCCAGCAGCTTTGACCTCGACAGGTCCTACGAGCAGTACTTC. Residues: CASSFDLDRSYEQYF.

This clone has a single count. This chain links TRBV5-1 with TRBJ2-7, with D unresolved. V was pared by 2 bases and J by 6 bases, with 15 bases between. The CDR3 runs to 14 residues. CDR1 is SGHRS and CDR2 is YFSETQ in the germline V gene. DNA for the CDR3: TGCGCCAGCAGCTTAGATACTGCCCCTATCGAGCAGTACTTC. Translated: CASSLDTAPIEQYF.

The V and J genes are TRBV7-9 and TRBJ2-5; a possible D gene is TRBD2 (5 bases). The CDR3 is made up of 15 amino acids. V dropped 5 bases and J dropped 10 bases, with 23 bases sitting between them. From germline, CDR1 is SEHNR and CDR2 FQNEAQ (reference sequence). CDR3 amino acids: CASSPRVGRESGQYF. The DNA of the CDR3 is TGTGCCAGCAGCCCCCGTGTTGGTCGCGAGAGCGGCCAGTACTTC.

The rearrangement links TRBV5-1 to TRBJ1-4; TRBD1 is a possible D gene (5 bases). Germline values: CDR1 SGHRS, CDR2 YFSETQ. The CDR3 spans 16 residues. V lost 0 bases and J 2 bases, leaving 11 bases between the germline ends. DNA of the CDR3: TGCGCCAGCAGCTTGGTTTTTTCAGGGACTAATGAAAAACTGTTTTTT. Its protein is CASSLVFSGTNEKLFF. The variable domain in full, completed from reference TRBV5-1 and TRBJ1-4, reads KAGVTQTPRYLIKTRGQQVTLSCSPISGHRSVSWYQQTPGQGLQFLFEYFSETQRNKGNFPGRFSGRQFSNSRSEMNVSTLELGDSALYLCASSLVFSGTNEKLFFGSGTQLSVL.

The chain carries TRBV11-2 and TRBJ1-1; D perhaps matches TRBD1 (5 bases). This CDR3 is built from 14 residues. CDR1 is SGHAT and CDR2 is FQNNGV in the germline V gene. Trimming left V 0 bases short and J 0 bases short, with 5 bases between. The chain's CDR3 is CASSLDRVNTEAFF. The CDR3 DNA reads as TGTGCCAGCAGCTTAGACAGGGTGAACACTGAAGCTTTCTTT. Full variable domain (rest looked up from reference TRBV11-2 and TRBJ1-1): EAGVAQSPRYKIIEKRQSVAFWCNPISGHATLYWYQQILGQGPKLLIQFQNNGVVDDSQLPKDRFSAERLKGVDSTLKIQPAKLEDSAVYLCASSLDRVNTEAFFGQGTRLTVV.

This clone was observed a few times. The chain employs TRBV30 and TRBJ1-1, with 7 bases matching TRBD1. The CDR3 loop spans 13 amino acids. The V and J ends lost 4 bases and 1 base, in that order; junction bases with no gene match: 3. Germline CDR1 GTSNPN, CDR2 SVGIG (reference sequence). The CDR3, as DNA: TGTGCCTGGACCCAGGGGGGGAACACTGAAGCTTTCTTT. Its protein is CAWTQGGNTEAFF.